In its sample, the clone carrying this TCR beta chain is medium-sized. Multiplex touch-down PCR with TRB-A/B primers amplified rearranged V-D-J TRB sequences. Using its own MiXCR run on the multiplex PCR reads, TCRdb lists one record per CDR3 protein. The sample lists roughly 6,000 distinct CDR3 sequences, less than 25% occurring once. This entry belongs to a study of T cell repertoires in aging, cancer and after chemotherapy. About the research overall: Six age groups, ranging from 30 or younger to 70 or older, included the donors. About 10 million TCR reads made up the full dataset.

TCR beta rearrangements were amplified from peripheral blood genomic DNA. The CDR3 extends over 18 amino acids. The V gene's germline CDR1 is LNHDA and CDR2 SQIVND (reference sequence). V gave up 3 bases and J gave up 7 bases; unmatched junction bases: 12. Sequencing input: blood. The receptor's source is a human donor with a blood cancer. The chain recombines TRBV19 with TRBJ1-6; 10 bases align to TRBD1. CDR3: CASSILPGTGDGNSPLHF. In DNA, the CDR3 is TGTGCCAGTAGTATCCTCCCCGGGACAGGGGATGGGAATTCACCCCTCCACTTT.